These T cell receptor beta chains were read from a single sample in a study of blood T cell repertoires in COVID-19. Method: immunoSEQ multiplex PCR; TCRdb's copy keeps in-frame clones and lacks some. The table lists over 65,000 clones, 70% to 90% of them singletons, with around 4.5% in the top ten. What was sequenced was peripheral blood. The receptors come from a man over 45 with active COVID-19. Both conserved end residues are part of each CDR3. The order of the fields is V gene, J gene, D gene, clone size, CDR3 protein, CDR3 DNA. The D gene is left open where the match is weak. Expanded clones get a size class; other rows say once, few or many, or leave the size out.

TRBV6-4,TRBJ2-1,TRBD1,NA,CASSGGTVGSNEQFF,TGTGCCAGCAGTGGAGGGACAGTTGGTTCCAATGAGCAGTTCTTC
TRBV3-1/TRBV3-2,TRBJ2-5,TRBD2,NA,CASSLGRKTQYF,TGTGCCAGCAGCCTCGGGAGGAAGACCCAGTACTTC
TRBV7-2,TRBJ2-7,NA,NA,CASSLFPRGNNEQYF,TGTGCCAGCAGCTTATTTCCCAGGGGCAACAACGAGCAGTACTTC
TRBV18,TRBJ1-4,TRBD1,NA,CASSQTGEQPNEKLFF,TGTGCCAGCTCACAAACAGGGGAGCAGCCTAATGAAAAACTGTTTTTT
TRBV24-1,TRBJ1-4,NA,NA,CATSDGVNRGTNEKLFF,TGTGCCACCAGTGATGGGGTGAACCGGGGTACAAATGAAAAACTGTTTTTT
TRBV28,TRBJ1-6,NA,NA,CASSLQGRVDSPLHF,TGTGCCAGCAGCCTCCAGGGTCGAGTAGATTCACCCCTCCACTTT
TRBV6-6,TRBJ2-1,NA,NA,CASSFEVSSYNEQFF,TGTGCCAGCAGTTTCGAGGTGAGCTCCTACAATGAGCAGTTCTTC
TRBV16,TRBJ2-7,NA,NA,CASSQDRLLYEQYF,TGTGCCAGCAGCCAAGACAGGTTACTTTACGAGCAGTACTTC
TRBV9,TRBJ1-2,TRBD1,NA,CASSSPIGGGQVGGYTF,TGTGCCAGCAGCTCTCCCATCGGGGGTGGACAGGTAGGAGGCTACACCTTC
TRBV5-4,TRBJ2-2,NA,NA,CASSLGPDAAGELFF,TGTGCCAGCAGCTTGGGTCCAGATGCGGCCGGGGAGCTGTTTTTT
TRBV19,TRBJ2-1,TRBD2,NA,CASSSSGSGGAAQFF,TGTGCCAGTAGCAGCTCGGGTAGCGGGGGGGCCGCACAGTTCTTC
TRBV5-1,TRBJ1-2,NA,once,CASSLEGTDYGYTF,TGCGCCAGCAGCTTGGAAGGGACTGACTATGGCTACACCTTC
TRBV5-4,TRBJ2-2,NA,NA,CASSLAGNTGELFF,TGTGCCAGCAGCTTGGCAGGGAACACCGGGGAGCTGTTTTTT
TRBV5-5,TRBJ1-1,NA,NA,CASSAWTATMNTEAFF,TGTGCCAGCAGCGCCTGGACAGCTACCATGAACACTGAAGCTTTCTTT
TRBV28,TRBJ2-7,NA,NA,CATRQDISLSSYEQYF,TGTGCCACTCGACAGGATATTAGCCTGAGCTCCTACGAGCAGTACTTC
TRBV27,TRBJ2-7,TRBD1,NA,CASSPGQGATYEQYF,TGTGCCAGCAGTCCAGGACAGGGTGCTACCTACGAGCAGTACTTC
TRBV5-1,TRBJ2-1,TRBD2,NA,CASSSTGTSGIGSYNEQFF,TGCGCCAGCAGCTCGACCGGGACTAGCGGGATTGGCTCCTACAATGAGCAGTTCTTC
TRBV5-4,TRBJ2-7,NA,NA,CASSYESYEQYF,TGTGCCAGCAGCTATGAGAGCTACGAGCAGTACTTC
TRBV14,TRBJ1-1,TRBD1,NA,CASSRTGRTEAFF,TGTGCCAGCAGTCGGACAGGGAGGACTGAAGCTTTCTTT
TRBV5-1,TRBJ2-1,NA,NA,CASSRGVDNEQFF,TGCGCCAGCAGCCGTGGAGTAGACAATGAGCAGTTCTTC
TRBV7-8,TRBJ2-3,TRBD2,NA,CASSPRLAGGNTDTQYF,TGTGCCAGCAGCCCCCGACTAGCGGGGGGCAACACAGATACGCAGTATTTT
TRBV9,TRBJ2-7,TRBD2,NA,CASSAHGTSGQNSYEQCF,TGTGCCAGCAGCGCCCACGGGACTAGCGGACAGAACTCCTACGAGCAGTGCTTC
TRBV11-2,TRBJ1-1,TRBD1,NA,CASSLGQGSTEAFF,TGTGCCAGCAGCCTAGGACAGGGAAGCACTGAAGCTTTCTTT
TRBV10-3,TRBJ1-4,NA,NA,CAIGADEKLFF,TGTGCCATCGGGGCAGATGAAAAACTGTTTTTT
TRBV5-5,TRBJ2-5,TRBD2,NA,CASSLLTSGWETQYF,TGTGCCAGCAGCTTGTTGACTAGCGGTTGGGAGACCCAGTACTTC
TRBV10-3,TRBJ2-5,NA,once,CAISRDIAVETQYF,TGTGCCATCAGCAGGGACATCGCGGTAGAGACCCAGTACTTC
TRBV6-5,TRBJ2-2,NA,NA,CASEKTGANTGELFF,TGTGCCAGCGAAAAGACAGGCGCGAACACCGGGGAGCTGTTTTTT
TRBV9,TRBJ2-5,NA,NA,CASSAAPGRETQYF,TGTGCCAGCAGCGCCGCCCCAGGGCGGGAGACCCAGTACTTC
TRBV3-1/TRBV3-2,TRBJ2-2,TRBD2,NA,CASSQGGTSGRRGTGELFF,TGTGCCAGCAGCCAAGGCGGGACTAGCGGGAGACGGGGCACCGGGGAGCTGTTTTTT
TRBV28,TRBJ2-1,NA,NA,CASSLVRGEQFF,TGTGCCAGCAGTTTGGTCCGGGGTGAGCAGTTCTTC
TRBV10-3,TRBJ2-3,TRBD2,NA,CAISEWERGGRDTQYF,TGTGCCATCAGTGAATGGGAGCGGGGGGGCCGGGATACGCAGTATTTT
TRBV5-4,TRBJ2-1,NA,NA,CASSLSSINEQFF,TGTGCCAGCAGCTTGAGCTCAATCAATGAGCAGTTCTTC
TRBV28,TRBJ2-7,NA,NA,CASSRQVTYEQYF,TGTGCCAGCAGCCGACAGGTAACCTACGAGCAGTACTTC
TRBV19,TRBJ2-7,TRBD2,NA,CASFHLAGVYEQYF,TGTGCCAGTTTTCACCTAGCGGGGGTTTACGAGCAGTACTTC
TRBV7-9,TRBJ1-1,TRBD1,NA,CASSLRDSRVDEAFF,TGTGCCAGCAGCTTAAGGGACAGTCGGGTTGATGAAGCTTTCTTT
TRBV7-9,TRBJ2-2,TRBD1,NA,CASSLGQGAGELFF,TGTGCCAGCAGCTTAGGACAGGGAGCCGGGGAGCTGTTTTTT
TRBV28,TRBJ2-5,TRBD2,NA,CASSSSGGPRETQYF,TGTGCCAGCAGTTCTAGCGGGGGCCCTCGAGAGACCCAGTACTTC
TRBV5-1,TRBJ1-5,NA,NA,CASSFGDSNQPQHF,TGCGCCAGCAGCTTCGGGGATAGCAATCAGCCCCAGCATTTT
TRBV28,TRBJ1-6,NA,NA,CASSGRTEPPYNSPLHF,TGTGCCAGCAGTGGACGGACAGAACCTCCGTATAATTCACCCCTCCACTTT
TRBV28,TRBJ1-5,TRBD1,NA,CASADRGYQPQHF,TGTGCCAGCGCTGACAGGGGCTATCAGCCCCAGCATTTT
TRBV27,TRBJ2-1,TRBD2,NA,CASSPSGGAVYNEQFF,TGTGCCAGCAGCCCTAGCGGGGGGGCTGTCTACAATGAGCAGTTCTTC
TRBV28,TRBJ1-5,NA,NA,CASSSDSNQPQHF,TGTGCCAGCAGTTCGGACAGTAATCAGCCCCAGCATTTT
TRBV30,TRBJ1-5,NA,NA,CAWSSSNQPQHF,TGTGCCTGGAGTAGCAGCAATCAGCCCCAGCATTTT
TRBV3-1/TRBV3-2,TRBJ2-2,NA,NA,CASSQDPGRGGSGELFF,TGTGCCAGCAGCCAAGATCCGGGCAGGGGAGGGTCCGGGGAGCTGTTTTTT
TRBV29-1,TRBJ2-7,NA,few,CSVLVRGGNYEQYF,TGCAGCGTCCTCGTCCGGGGCGGGAACTACGAGCAGTACTTC
TRBV3-1/TRBV3-2,TRBJ1-1,NA,few,CASSQTPDSREAFF,TGTGCCAGCAGCCAAACCCCGGACAGTCGCGAAGCTTTCTTT